Listed below are T cell receptor beta chains from one sample, sequenced in a study of response to subunit inactivated influenza vaccine. TCRdb reprocessed the RT-PCR reads via MiXCR and lists one record per CDR3 protein. The table includes approximately 520,000 distinct CDR3 sequences, around 25% detected once. Here the sequenced sample was CD4+ T cells sorted from PBMCs, taken 4 to 6 days after vaccination. The source is a man in his forties or fifties who received an inactivated influenza vaccine. Both conserved end residues are part of each CDR3. D genes are given only for firm matches. Clone size is shown for a subset of rows, as once, few, many or a class of expanded clone.

j_call	clone_size	v_call	d_call	cdr3_nt	cdr3_aa
TRBJ2-1	few	TRBV20-1	TRBD2	TGCAGTGCTCGGACTAGCGGGGGCCACAATGAGCAGTTCTTC	CSARTSGGHNEQFF
TRBJ2-7	NA	TRBV9	TRBD2	TGTGCCAGCAGCGTAGGGGCGGGAGGGACCTACGAGCAGTACTTC	CASSVGAGGTYEQYF
TRBJ2-7	NA	TRBV29-1	TRBD1	TGCAGCGTTCGCAGGGGGCGCGCCTCCTACGAGCAGTACTTC	CSVRRGRASYEQYF
TRBJ2-7	few	TRBV6-2/TRBV6-3	TRBD2	TGTGCCAGCAGTTACTCGGCTTATACGTCGGGACTAGCGGGAGCCACGTACTTC	CASSYSAYTSGLAGATYF
TRBJ2-7	few	TRBV6-5	TRBD2	TGTGCCAGCAGTTACTTCCCTAGCGGGACCTACGAGCAGTACTTC	CASSYFPSGTYEQYF
TRBJ1-6	NA	TRBV6-5	TRBD1	TGTGCCAGCAGTTATACAGGGGATAATTCACCCCTCCACTTT	CASSYTGDNSPLHF
TRBJ2-1	NA	TRBV7-9	NA	TGTGCCAGCAGCTTAAGCGCCCCCCGAAAGCATGAGCAGTTCTTC	CASSLSAPRKHEQFF
TRBJ2-1	NA	TRBV7-3	NA	TGTGCCAGCAGCTTACGAGCCGGGGAAAGGTTCTTC	CASSLRAGERFF
TRBJ2-1	few	TRBV5-4	TRBD2	TGTGCCAGCACCGGGGGGTCTAGCGGACCCTCCTACAATGAGCAGTTCTTC	CASTGGSSGPSYNEQFF
TRBJ1-5	few	TRBV20-1	NA	TGCAGTGCTAGTATGGGGGGTAGCAATCAGCCCCAGCATTTT	CSASMGGSNQPQHF
TRBJ2-3	many	TRBV7-6	TRBD2	TGTGCCAGCAGCTGGATGACTAGCGGGATTGGCACAGATACGCAGTATTTT	CASSWMTSGIGTDTQYF
TRBJ2-4	few	TRBV7-2	NA	TGTGCCAGCAGCTTAGTAGGTCCTAGGACCAACATTCAGTACTTC	CASSLVGPRTNIQYF
TRBJ1-6	few	TRBV12-3/TRBV12-4	NA	TGTGCCAGCAATTTGGGACTGGATAATTCACCCCTCCACTTT	CASNLGLDNSPLHF
TRBJ2-7	many	TRBV14	TRBD1	TGTGCCAGCAGCCCCCGGACAGGTAGCTCCTACGAGCAGTACTTC	CASSPRTGSSYEQYF
TRBJ1-2	NA	TRBV20-1	NA	TGCAGTGCTATTACCGGGACCCACCCGGCGGGCTACACCTTC	CSAITGTHPAGYTF
TRBJ2-1	few	TRBV3-1	TRBD2	TGTGCCAGCAGACAGGGACTAGCGGATAACAATGAGCAGTTCTTC	CASRQGLADNNEQFF
TRBJ2-7	few	TRBV5-6	TRBD2	TGTGCCAGCAGCACGAACCAACTAGCGGGAGTCTTCGAGCAGTACTTC	CASSTNQLAGVFEQYF
TRBJ2-7	NA	TRBV7-9	NA	TGTGCCAGCGCCAAGGAGGTTGGGTCTACCTACGAGCAGTACTTC	CASAKEVGSTYEQYF
TRBJ2-7	few	TRBV12-3/TRBV12-4	TRBD1	TGTGCCAGCACAAACAGGGGCTCCTACGAGCAGTACTTC	CASTNRGSYEQYF
TRBJ2-7	few	TRBV7-9	TRBD1	TGTGCCAGCAGCCCCAGGGGGTTCTCCTACGAGCAGTACTTC	CASSPRGFSYEQYF
TRBJ2-2	many	TRBV5-1	TRBD2	TGCGCCAGCAGCTTGGTGACTAGCGGAACCACCGGGGAGCTGTTTTTT	CASSLVTSGTTGELFF
TRBJ1-2	NA	TRBV7-9	NA	TGTGCCAGCAGCTTAGCCCAGGGATCTGGCTACACCTTC	CASSLAQGSGYTF
TRBJ2-2	many	TRBV12-3/TRBV12-4	NA	TGTGCCAGCAGGGAGGGTCTTACCGGGGAGCTGTTTTTT	CASREGLTGELFF
TRBJ1-2	few	TRBV29-1	NA	TGCAGCGTTGAAGATGTGCGGGGAGTTCCTAACTATGGCTACACCTTC	CSVEDVRGVPNYGYTF
TRBJ2-5	NA	TRBV7-6	NA	TGTGCCAGCAGCTCTCAGGGGCACAGTGGAGAGACCCAGTACTTC	CASSSQGHSGETQYF
TRBJ2-1	few	TRBV11-2	TRBD2	TGTGCCAGCAGCCGACAGGGGCCAGCGGGGGGGCTTTACAATGAGCAGTTCTTC	CASSRQGPAGGLYNEQFF
TRBJ1-4	many	TRBV5-1	NA	TGCGCCAGCAGCCGGGACGGAGAACCAACTAATGAAAAACTGTTTTTT	CASSRDGEPTNEKLFF
TRBJ2-3	NA	TRBV24-1	TRBD2	TGTGCCACCAGTGATCCCAGCGGGGGCCGCACAGATACGCAGTATTTT	CATSDPSGGRTDTQYF
TRBJ2-1	NA	TRBV12-3/TRBV12-4	NA	TGTGCCAGCGGGGGAACAAGGAATGAGCAGTTCTTC	CASGGTRNEQFF
TRBJ2-7	few	TRBV6-5	TRBD1	TGTGCCAGCAGCTGGCAGGGGGTGGAGTACTTC	CASSWQGVEYF
TRBJ2-1	NA	TRBV23-1	NA	TGCGCCAGCAGTCAAACCGGGACAACTGACAATGAGCAGTTCTTC	CASSQTGTTDNEQFF
TRBJ2-1	few	TRBV20-1	NA	TGCAGTGCCCCCACGCCGGGGATCTACAATGAGCAGTTCTTC	CSAPTPGIYNEQFF
TRBJ2-1	NA	TRBV9	TRBD2	TGTGCCAGCAGCCCCAAAGTAGCGGGGACACACAATGAGCAGTTCTTC	CASSPKVAGTHNEQFF
TRBJ1-5	NA	TRBV20-1	TRBD1	TGCAGTGCCGCAAACAGGGGGACACAGCCCCAGCATTTT	CSAANRGTQPQHF
TRBJ1-5	NA	TRBV7-2	NA	TGTGCCAGCAGCTTAGCAGGGCGGGATATTAGCAATCAGCCCCAGCATTTT	CASSLAGRDISNQPQHF
TRBJ2-2	NA	TRBV2	NA	TGTGCCAGCACCACCGGGACGATCGGCACCGGGGAGCTGTTTTTT	CASTTGTIGTGELFF
TRBJ1-1	few	TRBV9	TRBD1	TGTGCCAGCAGCTTCTCCGACAGGGGCACTGAAGCTTTCTTT	CASSFSDRGTEAFF
TRBJ2-1	few	TRBV7-2	TRBD2	TGTGCCAGCAGCCCCAGACTAGCGGGTGACAATGAGCAGTTCTTC	CASSPRLAGDNEQFF
TRBJ2-7	NA	TRBV7-2	TRBD1	TGTGCCAGCAGCCCTGGACAGGCAGGCGAGCAGTACTTC	CASSPGQAGEQYF
TRBJ1-6	NA	TRBV3-1	NA	TGTCCCAGCAGCCAAGTTGAACAGGGTAATTCACCCCTCCACTTT	CPSSQVEQGNSPLHF
TRBJ1-1	NA	TRBV5-1	NA	TGCGCCAGCACCCTCGGGGAATCCAACGCTGAAGCTTTCTTT	CASTLGESNAEAFF
TRBJ2-1	few	TRBV11-3	NA	TGTGCCAGCAGCCCCACGTCTAAGGCGAATGAGCAGTTCTTC	CASSPTSKANEQFF
TRBJ2-3	many	TRBV12-3/TRBV12-4	NA	TGTGCCAGCAGTTTAGCCAGGGGAAGCACAGATACGCAGTATTTT	CASSLARGSTDTQYF
TRBJ1-2	NA	TRBV7-2	TRBD1	TGTGCCAGCAGCTTAGACCGGACAGGGTGGAGAGGCTACACCTTC	CASSLDRTGWRGYTF
TRBJ1-4	few	TRBV20-1	NA	TGCAGTGCTAGTGGGCCATCGCGGGAAAAACTGTTTTTT	CSASGPSREKLFF
TRBJ2-1	NA	TRBV10-2	TRBD2	TGCGCCAGCACAAAACCGCCCCTAGCGGGGGCGTACAATGAGCAGTTCTTC	CASTKPPLAGAYNEQFF
TRBJ2-7	few	TRBV4-3	NA	TGCGCCAGCAGCCAAGATCAGAGGACGGATAGCTCCTACGAGCAGTACTTC	CASSQDQRTDSSYEQYF
TRBJ2-2	NA	TRBV11-1	TRBD1	TGTGCCAGCAGTATAAGGGGACAGGGTGACACCGGGGAGCTGTTTTTT	CASSIRGQGDTGELFF
TRBJ2-2	NA	TRBV11-2	NA	TGTGCCAGCAGCTTAGTGCTGAGCACCGGGGAGCTGTTTTTT	CASSLVLSTGELFF